These T cell receptor beta chains were read from a single sample in a study of blood T cell repertoires in COVID-19. TCRdb's table, derived via immunoSEQ multiplex PCR, lists solely in-frame clones and lacks some. The repertoire consists of approximately 200,000 clones, with about 81% occurring once and the leading ten covering roughly 12%. The sample consisted of peripheral blood. All receptors come from a woman of 80 years or more with COVID-19, enrolled during active disease. CDR3s include the opening cysteine and the closing phenylalanine or tryptophan. D genes are given only for firm matches. Where a row states a size, it is once, few, many or the class of an expanded clone; other rows omit it.

v_call: TRBV11-3
clone_size: NA
j_call: TRBJ1-1
d_call: NA
cdr3_aa: CASSLGPRGAFF
cdr3_nt: TGTGCCAGCAGCTTAGGCCCGCGGGGGGCTTTCTTT

v_call: TRBV4-2
clone_size: NA
j_call: TRBJ1-2
d_call: NA
cdr3_aa: CASSQELGPGLNYGYTF
cdr3_nt: TGTGCCAGCAGCCAAGAACTAGGCCCGGGTCTGAACTATGGCTACACCTTC

v_call: TRBV27
clone_size: NA
j_call: TRBJ2-7
d_call: NA
cdr3_aa: CASSLGEGIGEQYF
cdr3_nt: TGTGCCAGCAGCCTGGGTGAGGGAATCGGCGAGCAGTACTTC

v_call: TRBV7-9
clone_size: NA
j_call: TRBJ2-2
d_call: TRBD1
cdr3_aa: CASISGGAGELFF
cdr3_nt: TGTGCCAGCATCTCAGGGGGAGCCGGGGAGCTGTTTTTT

v_call: TRBV30
clone_size: many
j_call: TRBJ1-2
d_call: TRBD1
cdr3_aa: CALGQGFLYGYTF
cdr3_nt: TGTGCCTTAGGACAGGGATTTTTGTATGGCTACACCTTC

v_call: TRBV7-9
clone_size: NA
j_call: TRBJ1-1
d_call: NA
cdr3_aa: CASSEGWNTEAFF
cdr3_nt: TGTGCCAGCAGCGAGGGCTGGAACACTGAAGCTTTCTTT

v_call: TRBV7-8
clone_size: NA
j_call: TRBJ1-5
d_call: TRBD1
cdr3_aa: CASSAGQVENQPQHF
cdr3_nt: TGTGCCAGCAGCGCGGGACAGGTAGAAAATCAGCCCCAGCATTTT

v_call: TRBV4-2
clone_size: NA
j_call: TRBJ1-1
d_call: NA
cdr3_aa: CASSQDLSMWGGTEAFF
cdr3_nt: TGTGCCAGCAGCCAAGATCTATCGATGTGGGGGGGGACTGAAGCTTTCTTT

v_call: TRBV11-2
clone_size: NA
j_call: TRBJ2-1
d_call: TRBD2
cdr3_aa: CASSSGLAGGEFF
cdr3_nt: TGTGCCAGCAGCTCGGGACTAGCGGGGGGAGAGTTCTTC

v_call: TRBV7-8
clone_size: NA
j_call: TRBJ1-6
d_call: NA
cdr3_aa: CASSLRQSFYNSPLHF
cdr3_nt: TGTGCCAGCAGCCTCAGACAGTCCTTCTATAATTCACCCCTCCACTTT

v_call: TRBV5-6
clone_size: NA
j_call: TRBJ2-7
d_call: TRBD2
cdr3_aa: CASSFGTSASYEQYF
cdr3_nt: TGTGCCAGCAGCTTTGGGACTAGCGCGTCCTACGAGCAGTACTTC

v_call: TRBV5-1
clone_size: NA
j_call: TRBJ1-6
d_call: TRBD1
cdr3_aa: CASSLLGRGDSPLHF
cdr3_nt: TGCGCCAGCAGCTTGTTGGGCAGGGGGGATTCACCCCTCCACTTT

v_call: TRBV5-1
clone_size: once
j_call: TRBJ2-1
d_call: TRBD1
cdr3_aa: CASRPGTESYNEQFF
cdr3_nt: TGCGCCAGCAGACCAGGGACAGAATCTTACAATGAGCAGTTCTTC

v_call: TRBV4-1
clone_size: NA
j_call: TRBJ1-1
d_call: TRBD1
cdr3_aa: CASSRQGTTEAFF
cdr3_nt: TGCGCCAGCAGCCGACAGGGAACTACGGAAGCTTTCTTT

v_call: TRBV5-4
clone_size: NA
j_call: TRBJ2-1
d_call: NA
cdr3_aa: CASSFNGGAVSHNEQFF
cdr3_nt: TGTGCCAGCAGCTTTAATGGGGGGGCTGTTTCTCACAATGAGCAGTTCTTC

v_call: TRBV11-3
clone_size: NA
j_call: TRBJ2-3
d_call: TRBD2
cdr3_aa: CASSPALRGGRAWGTDTQYF
cdr3_nt: TGTGCCAGCAGCCCAGCCCTGAGGGGCGGGAGGGCCTGGGGCACAGATACGCAGTATTTT

v_call: TRBV28
clone_size: NA
j_call: TRBJ1-2
d_call: NA
cdr3_aa: CASSQPRTEILYGYTF
cdr3_nt: TGTGCCAGCAGTCAACCACGGACAGAAATCCTCTATGGCTACACCTTC

v_call: TRBV2
clone_size: few
j_call: TRBJ1-2
d_call: NA
cdr3_aa: CASSVITNYGYTF
cdr3_nt: TGTGCCAGCAGTGTAATTACTAACTATGGCTACACCTTC

v_call: TRBV5-4
clone_size: few
j_call: TRBJ2-7
d_call: NA
cdr3_aa: CASSNFGGEQYF
cdr3_nt: TGTGCCAGCAGCAACTTTGGCGGGGAGCAGTACTTC

v_call: TRBV3-1/TRBV3-2
clone_size: NA
j_call: TRBJ1-4
d_call: TRBD1
cdr3_aa: CASSPDRVGFNEKLFF
cdr3_nt: TGTGCCAGCAGCCCTGACAGGGTGGGCTTTAATGAAAAACTGTTTTTT

v_call: TRBV12-3/TRBV12-4
clone_size: NA
j_call: TRBJ2-2
d_call: TRBD1
cdr3_aa: CASSMTGPGELFF
cdr3_nt: TGTGCCAGCAGCATGACAGGGCCCGGGGAGCTGTTTTTT

v_call: TRBV19
clone_size: NA
j_call: TRBJ1-6
d_call: NA
cdr3_aa: CATGGTLNSPLHF
cdr3_nt: TGTGCCACCGGAGGGACCCTTAATTCACCCCTCCACTTT

v_call: TRBV6-2/TRBV6-3
clone_size: NA
j_call: TRBJ1-5
d_call: NA
cdr3_aa: CASSYLRQANQPQHF
cdr3_nt: TGTGCCAGCAGTTACCTCCGACAGGCTAATCAGCCCCAGCATTTT

v_call: TRBV7-2
clone_size: NA
j_call: TRBJ1-5
d_call: NA
cdr3_aa: CASSLVGDNNQPQHF
cdr3_nt: TGTGCCAGCAGCTTAGTCGGGGACAACAATCAGCCCCAGCATTTT

v_call: TRBV6-5
clone_size: NA
j_call: TRBJ2-1
d_call: TRBD2
cdr3_aa: CASSYRGLAVYNEQFF
cdr3_nt: TGTGCCAGCAGTTACCGGGGACTAGCGGTCTACAATGAGCAGTTCTTC

v_call: TRBV5-1
clone_size: NA
j_call: TRBJ1-4
d_call: NA
cdr3_aa: CASSLMGASEKLFF
cdr3_nt: TGCGCCAGCAGCTTGATGGGGGCCAGTGAAAAACTGTTTTTT

v_call: TRBV28
clone_size: once
j_call: TRBJ1-5
d_call: NA
cdr3_aa: CASTTGQNHQPQHF
cdr3_nt: TGTGCCAGCACCACCGGACAGAACCATCAGCCCCAGCATTTT

v_call: TRBV6-1
clone_size: NA
j_call: TRBJ2-5
d_call: NA
cdr3_aa: CASSEDQWQGESETQYF
cdr3_nt: TGTGCCAGCAGTGAAGATCAATGGCAGGGCGAGTCAGAGACCCAGTACTTC

v_call: TRBV4-3
clone_size: NA
j_call: TRBJ1-3
d_call: TRBD1
cdr3_aa: CASSLIRGTVSGNTIYF
cdr3_nt: TGCGCCAGCAGCCTAATCAGGGGGACTGTCTCTGGAAACACCATATATTTT

v_call: TRBV15
clone_size: few
j_call: TRBJ2-2
d_call: NA
cdr3_aa: CATSRGGRANTGELFF
cdr3_nt: TGTGCCACCAGCAGAGGAGGCAGGGCGAACACCGGGGAGCTGTTTTTT

v_call: TRBV7-9
clone_size: NA
j_call: TRBJ1-2
d_call: NA
cdr3_aa: CASSLRGRDGYTF
cdr3_nt: TGTGCCAGCAGCTTACGGGGTCGGGATGGCTACACCTTC

v_call: TRBV15
clone_size: NA
j_call: TRBJ1-1
d_call: TRBD1
cdr3_aa: CATSSHRGTEAFF
cdr3_nt: TGTGCCACCAGCAGCCACAGGGGAACTGAAGCTTTCTTT

v_call: TRBV9
clone_size: NA
j_call: TRBJ1-4
d_call: TRBD1
cdr3_aa: CASSITGGADEKLFF
cdr3_nt: TGTGCCAGCAGCATTACAGGGGGCGCAGATGAAAAACTGTTTTTT